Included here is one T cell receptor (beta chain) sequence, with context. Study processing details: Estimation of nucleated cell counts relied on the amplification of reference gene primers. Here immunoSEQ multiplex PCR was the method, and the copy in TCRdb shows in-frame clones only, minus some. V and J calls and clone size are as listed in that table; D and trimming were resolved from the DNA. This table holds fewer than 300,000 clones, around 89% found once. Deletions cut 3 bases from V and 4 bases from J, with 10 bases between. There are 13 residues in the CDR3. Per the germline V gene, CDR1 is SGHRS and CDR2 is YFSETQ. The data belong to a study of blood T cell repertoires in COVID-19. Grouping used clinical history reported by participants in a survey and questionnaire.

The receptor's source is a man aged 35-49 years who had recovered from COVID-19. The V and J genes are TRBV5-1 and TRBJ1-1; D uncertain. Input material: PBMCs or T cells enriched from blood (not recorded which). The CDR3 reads CASSYEALTEAFF. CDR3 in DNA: TGCGCCAGCAGCTACGAAGCCCTCACTGAAGCTTTCTTT.